These T cell receptor beta chains were read from a single sample in a study of blood T cell repertoires in COVID-19. Profiled with immunoSEQ multiplex PCR; TCRdb holds only in-frame clones, not every one. The data show some 240,000 clones, around 81% seen once. Sequencing was carried out using PBMCs or T cells enriched from blood (not recorded which). Receptor source: a man in his forties or fifties who had recovered from COVID-19. CDR3s include the opening cysteine and the closing phenylalanine or tryptophan. A D gene is named only where the DNA matches it firmly. Only part of the rows carry a size: once, few, many, or a class if the clone is expanded.

TRBJ2-3 | TRBV28 | TRBD2 | NA | CASRLAGGGDTQYF | TGTGCCAGCAGGCTAGCGGGAGGGGGGGATACGCAGTATTTT
TRBJ1-5 | TRBV19 | TRBD1 | NA | CASSKGQDPNQPQHF | TGTGCCAGTAGTAAGGGACAGGACCCCAATCAGCCCCAGCATTTT
TRBJ1-1 | TRBV18 | NA | NA | CASSELVANTEAFF | TGTGCCAGCTCTGAGTTAGTTGCGAACACTGAAGCTTTCTTT
TRBJ1-1 | TRBV7-8 | TRBD1 | NA | CASNFQGETEAFF | TGTGCCAGCAACTTCCAGGGGGAGACTGAAGCTTTCTTT
TRBJ1-1 | TRBV2 | TRBD1 | NA | CASGDRLNTEAFF | TGTGCCAGCGGGGACAGATTGAACACTGAAGCTTTCTTT
TRBJ2-1 | TRBV7-2 | TRBD1 | NA | CASRRDRASYEQFF | TGTGCCAGCAGGAGGGACAGGGCTTCATATGAGCAGTTCTTC
TRBJ1-2 | TRBV19 | NA | NA | CASSIAGTSNYGYTF | TGTGCCAGTAGTATCGCCGGGACAAGCAACTATGGCTACACCTTC
TRBJ1-2 | TRBV9 | TRBD1 | NA | CASSVATGGFNYGYTF | TGTGCCAGCAGCGTTGCGACAGGGGGCTTTAACTATGGCTACACCTTC
TRBJ1-1 | TRBV15 | NA | NA | CATSRDVQGSEAFF | TGTGCCACCAGCAGGGATGTTCAGGGAAGCGAAGCTTTCTTT
TRBJ2-7 | TRBV18 | TRBD1 | once | CASSPGTGISYEQYF | TGTGCCAGCTCACCAGGGACAGGGATCTCCTACGAGCAGTACTTC
TRBJ2-5 | TRBV14 | NA | NA | CASSHMRDSSETQYF | TGTGCCAGCAGCCACATGCGGGACAGCTCGGAGACCCAGTACTTC
TRBJ2-3 | TRBV18 | TRBD2 | NA | CASSPRLAGRADTQYF | TGTGCCAGCTCACCACGACTAGCGGGAAGAGCAGATACGCAGTATTTT
TRBJ2-5 | TRBV5-4 | NA | NA | CASSTSSEGVETQYF | TGTGCCAGCAGCACTTCATCAGAGGGGGTTGAGACCCAGTACTTC